Sequencing of this T cell receptor (beta chain) was carried out in a study of blood T cell repertoires in COVID-19. CDR1 and CDR2 (germline): LNHDA, SQIVND (reference sequence). The trim removed 3 bases at V and 7 bases at J, leaving 13 bases unmatched. CDR3 length: 16 residues. Participants were aged about 18 to 90 years from approximately 25 US areas. Cohort allocation depended upon clinical history that participants reported. Each recovered donor of Cohort 3 presented with two negative PCRs, clearance, or symptom resolution. How the authors handled the data: Counts of nucleated cells, estimated from reference gene primer amplification, were obtained. Assay: immunoSEQ multiplex PCR; the TCRdb copy retains only in-frame clones and omits some. The V and J calls and clone size come from that table; D and trimming were worked out from the DNA. The table includes 400,000 to 450,000 clones, 90% detected once.

The TCR sequence derives from a man between 18 and 35 years old who had recovered from COVID-19. The chain carries TRBV19 and TRBJ1-2; 8 bases agree with TRBD1. Sequencing was done on a sample of PBMCs or T cells enriched from blood (not recorded which). The CDR3 sequence: CASSMSDRVFLSGYTF. Here the CDR3 DNA reads TGTGCCAGTAGTATGTCGGACAGGGTGTTTTTGTCTGGCTACACCTTC.